This T cell receptor beta chain was found in a study of T cell responses to AZD1222 COVID-19 vaccine. V trimming: 2 bases; J trimming: 5 bases; junction bases outside the gene matches: 12. The CDR3 is 17 residues long. Germline V gene data show CDR1 as MNHNS and CDR2 as SASEGT. Using immunoSEQ multiplex PCR, the repertoire was profiled, and TCRdb retains in-frame clones only, with some absent. The sample lists about 110,000 clones; roughly 89% were seen once. The sequence came from an adult who received the AZD1222 COVID-19 vaccine. The rearrangement links TRBV6-1 to TRBJ1-3; the match to TRBD1 covers 7 bases. The specimen was peripheral blood, collected 28 days after the second AZD1222 dose. CDR3 region: CASSELRQGSGRNTIYF. DNA for the CDR3: TGTGCCAGCAGTGAACTGAGACAGGGAAGTGGGAGAAACACCATATATTTT.